This TCR beta chain was recorded in a study of T-cell reconstitution after alpha-beta-depleted transplantation in children. Unique molecular identifiers were incorporated when the TCRbeta library was constructed. TCRdb fed the PCR reads into MiXCR, producing one record per CDR3 protein. The sample yields a few hundred thousand distinct CDR3 sequences, 10% seen once. The specimen comprised PBMCs from the stem cell graft donor, sampled from the stem cell graft. This receptor was obtained from a human donor who donated a stem cell graft to a child with acute lymphoblastic leukemia.

CDR3: CASSSYPPVRRSSGNTIYF. Here the CDR3 DNA reads TGTGCCAGCAGTTCATATCCCCCGGTGAGGCGATCCTCTGGAAACACCATATATTTT. The chain carries TRBV27 and TRBJ1-3; the D is unclear. Trimming stripped 4 bases from V and 0 bases from J, with 22 bases between. CDR1 and CDR2 (germline): MNHEY, SMNVEV (reference sequence). The CDR3 totals 19 residues.